This T cell receptor beta chain comes out of a study of blood T cells in healthy people across ages. V lost 4 bases, J lost 4 bases, and 21 bases lay in between. CDR1 SGDLS and CDR2 YYNGEE come from the germline V gene. CDR3 size: 16 residues. Using a J-beta primer mix together with a sample-barcoded 5' primer, a second PCR was run for roughly 6 to 11 cycles. A template-switch adaptor with 12 random nucleotides tagged each cDNA molecule. TCRdb fed the 5' RACE reads into MiXCR, producing one record per CDR3 protein. The sample gives some 760,000 distinct CDR3 sequences, around 25% of which show up once; approximately 4% is in the top ten. Study-wide points: Significant beta diversity loss was already apparent by age about 39, declining roughly linearly.

This clonotype appeared a few times. The antigen is not known. The same sample was also used in a study of T cells of mothers and their children.

This TCR was sampled from a boy younger than 18 in good health. The rearrangement uses TRBV9 and TRBJ2-7, with D perhaps TRBD1 or TRBD2 (5 bases each). Sequencing was carried out using blood. The CDR3, as DNA: TGTGCCAGCAGCTATGGCCCTGGTGGGGGAGTGTACGAGCAGTACTTC. It yields the protein CASSYGPGGGVYEQYF.